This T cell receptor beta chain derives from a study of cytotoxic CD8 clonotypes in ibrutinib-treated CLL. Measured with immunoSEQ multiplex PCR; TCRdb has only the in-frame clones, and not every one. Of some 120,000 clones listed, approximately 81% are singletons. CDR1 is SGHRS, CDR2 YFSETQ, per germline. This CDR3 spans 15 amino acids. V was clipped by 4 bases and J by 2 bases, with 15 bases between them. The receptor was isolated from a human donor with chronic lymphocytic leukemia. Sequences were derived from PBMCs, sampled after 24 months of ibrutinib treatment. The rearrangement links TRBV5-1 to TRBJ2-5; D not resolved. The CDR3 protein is CASSPPIGSQETQYF. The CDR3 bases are TGCGCCAGCAGCCCCCCAATAGGCTCACAAGAGACCCAGTACTTC.